This TCR beta chain stems from a study of blood T cell repertoires in COVID-19. Study-level background: Sources were T cells, B-cell-depleted T cells, or PBMCs; the material itself was cDNA or gDNA.

The germline V gene encodes CDR1 SGHRS and CDR2 YFSETQ. The V and J ends lost 4 bases and 12 bases respectively, with 25 bases between them. This CDR3 comprises 15 residues. TCRdb keeps only in-frame clones here, not all; method: immunoSEQ multiplex PCR. The table records fewer than 200,000 clones, around 80% of them present only once. The receptor was isolated from a woman aged 70-85 years who had recovered from COVID-19. The chain carries TRBV5-1 and TRBJ1-1; maybe TRBD1 (6 bases). Source material: peripheral blood. CDR3 sequence reads: CASSPAVGAWSVSFF. DNA of the CDR3: TGCGCCAGCAGCCCTGCGGTGGGGGCCTGGTCGGTTTCTTTCTTT.